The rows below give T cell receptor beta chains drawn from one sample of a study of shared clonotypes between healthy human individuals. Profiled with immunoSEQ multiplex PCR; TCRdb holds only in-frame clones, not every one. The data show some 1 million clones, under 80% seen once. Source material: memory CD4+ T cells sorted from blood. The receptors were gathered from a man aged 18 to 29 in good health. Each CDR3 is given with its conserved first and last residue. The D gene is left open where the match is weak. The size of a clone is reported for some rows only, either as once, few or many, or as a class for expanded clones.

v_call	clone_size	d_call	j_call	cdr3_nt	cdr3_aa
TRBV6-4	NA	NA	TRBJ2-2	TGTGCCAGCAGTGACTCGATAGGGTTCACCGGGGAGCTGTTTTTT	CASSDSIGFTGELFF
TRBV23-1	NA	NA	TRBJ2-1	TGCGCCAGCAGTCAATTAGCTAGGCGATTTGGGGAGCAGTTCTTC	CASSQLARRFGEQFF
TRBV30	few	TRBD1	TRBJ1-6	TGTGCCTGGAGTGGACAGGGGAATTCACCCCTCCACTTT	CAWSGQGNSPLHF
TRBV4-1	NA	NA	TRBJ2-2	TGCGCCAGCAGCCCCCTTGGGGACGCGAACACCGGGGAGCTGTTTTTT	CASSPLGDANTGELFF
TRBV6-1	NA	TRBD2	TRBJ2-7	TGTGCCAGCAGTGAATTAACTAGCGGGAGCCGGGAGTACTTC	CASSELTSGSREYF
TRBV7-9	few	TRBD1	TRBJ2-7	TGTGCCAGCAGACAGGGGACCGCTAATCCGTACTTC	CASRQGTANPYF
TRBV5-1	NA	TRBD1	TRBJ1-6	TGCGCCAGCAGCTTGGCCGGGGACAGCGCAAATTCACCCCTCCACTTT	CASSLAGDSANSPLHF
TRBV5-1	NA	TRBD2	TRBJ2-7	TGCGCCAGCAGCTTTAAGCGGGAGGGTAACCACGAGCAGTACTTC	CASSFKREGNHEQYF
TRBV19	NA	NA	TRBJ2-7	TGTGCCAGTAGTCGTGAGGCCAGTCGCTACGAGCAGTACTTC	CASSREASRYEQYF
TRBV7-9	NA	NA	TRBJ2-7	TGTGCCAGCAGCCGGGGGCCCCCGTACGAGCAGTACTTC	CASSRGPPYEQYF
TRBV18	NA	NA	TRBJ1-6	TGTGCCAGCTCCCCAAGTGGTAGGATTGACTTTTCGGCACCCCTCCACTTT	CASSPSGRIDFSAPLHF
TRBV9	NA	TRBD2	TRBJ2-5	TGTGCCAGCAGCGGGACTAGCGGGGGGTGGGAGACCCAGTACTTC	CASSGTSGGWETQYF
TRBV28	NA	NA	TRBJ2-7	TGTGCCAGCAGTTTGAGGGGGTTAGTGGATGAGCAGTACTTC	CASSLRGLVDEQYF
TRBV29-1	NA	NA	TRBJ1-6	TGCAGCGTTGAATTGTCAAGGGATTCACCCCTCCACTTT	CSVELSRDSPLHF
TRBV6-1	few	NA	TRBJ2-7	TGTGCCAGCAGTGAAGGCGCGACAGAGGACGTGGAGCAGTACTTC	CASSEGATEDVEQYF
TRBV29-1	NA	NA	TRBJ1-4	TGCAGCGGTCGAGGGGGAAATGGTGAAAAACTGTTTTTT	CSGRGGNGEKLFF
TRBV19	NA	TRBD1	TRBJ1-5	TGTGCCAGTAGGGGACAGGTCGGCAATCAGCCCCAGCATTTT	CASRGQVGNQPQHF
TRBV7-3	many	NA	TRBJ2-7	TGTGCCAGCATTCATGGGGCGCGCTACGAGCAGTACTTC	CASIHGARYEQYF
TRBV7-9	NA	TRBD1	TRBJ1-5	TGTGCCAGCAGCAAGACAGGGGGGCCTAATAGCAATCAGCCCCAGCATTTT	CASSKTGGPNSNQPQHF
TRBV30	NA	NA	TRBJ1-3	TGTGCCTGGAGGCTGGGCTCTGGAAACACCATATATTTT	CAWRLGSGNTIYF
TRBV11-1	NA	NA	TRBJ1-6	TGTGCCAGCAGCCTTGAATATAATTCACCCCTCCACTTT	CASSLEYNSPLHF
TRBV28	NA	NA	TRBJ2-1	TGTGCCAGCAGTATCGAAGCCGGTTTCGGAAGAGAGCAGTTCTTC	CASSIEAGFGREQFF
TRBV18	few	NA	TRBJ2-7	TGTGCCAGCTCACCGGTCGTTAACTACGAGCAGTACTTC	CASSPVVNYEQYF
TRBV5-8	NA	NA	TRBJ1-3	TGTGCCAGCAGCTTGGAGGGCAAAGCGAGTGGAGGAAACACCATATATTTT	CASSLEGKASGGNTIYF
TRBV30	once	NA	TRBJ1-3	TGTGCCTGGAGGTCCCACTCTGGAAACACCATATATTTT	CAWRSHSGNTIYF
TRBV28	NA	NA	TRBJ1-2	TGTGCCAGCAGGCCGGATTCGTGGGGGGCTAACAACTATGGCTACACCTTC	CASRPDSWGANNYGYTF
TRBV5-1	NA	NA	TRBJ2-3	TGCGCCAGCAGCTTGGGCCCACGGGGGGCGCGTAGCACAGATACGCAGTATTTT	CASSLGPRGARSTDTQYF
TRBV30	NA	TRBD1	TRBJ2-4	TGTGCCTGGGACCTGGACAGGGGGGGACCCAAAAACATTCAGTACTTC	CAWDLDRGGPKNIQYF
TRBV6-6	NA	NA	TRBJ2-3	TGTGCCAGCAGAATGACACCCACAGATACGCAGTATTTT	CASRMTPTDTQYF
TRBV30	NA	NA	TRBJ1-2	TGTGCCCGGCGAGGGGACCTCTATGGCTACACCTTC	CARRGDLYGYTF
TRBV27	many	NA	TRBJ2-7	TGTGCCAGCAGTTTAGGAGCCATTTCCTACGACGAGCAGTACTTC	CASSLGAISYDEQYF
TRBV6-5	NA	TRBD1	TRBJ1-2	TGTGCCAGCAGGACAGGGACCTTGTATGGCTACACCTTC	CASRTGTLYGYTF
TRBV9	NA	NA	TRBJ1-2	TGTGCCAGCAGCGTAGAACTCCGGCCTACCAACTATGGCTACACCTTC	CASSVELRPTNYGYTF
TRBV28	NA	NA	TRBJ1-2	TGTGCCAGCAGTTGGGACGGTACTAACTATGGCTACACCTTC	CASSWDGTNYGYTF
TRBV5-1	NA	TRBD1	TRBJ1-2	TGCGCCAGCAGCGCGGGACAGCCTGACGGGTGGGGCTACACCTTC	CASSAGQPDGWGYTF
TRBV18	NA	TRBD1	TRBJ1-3	TGTGCCAGCTCACCCGGCTCCGGGACAGTAAACACCATATATTTT	CASSPGSGTVNTIYF
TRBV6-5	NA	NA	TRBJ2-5	TGTGCCAGCAGTTACTCGATGTCGGCCCAAGAGACCCAGTACTTC	CASSYSMSAQETQYF
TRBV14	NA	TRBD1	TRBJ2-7	TGTGCCAGCAGCCAAGGGACAGGGAGCTCCGAGCAGTACTTC	CASSQGTGSSEQYF
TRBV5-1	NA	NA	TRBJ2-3	TGCGCCAGCAGCGGAACAGGATCCTGGACAGATACGCAGTATTTT	CASSGTGSWTDTQYF
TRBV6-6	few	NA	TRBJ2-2	TGTGCCAGCAGGTCCCTAACTATAGCCACCGGGGAGCTGTTTTTT	CASRSLTIATGELFF
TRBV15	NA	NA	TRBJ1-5	TGTGCCACCAGCAGAGATCTAGGAGATCAGCCCCAGCATTTT	CATSRDLGDQPQHF
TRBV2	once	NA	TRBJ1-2	TGTGCCAGCAGTTCACACCAGGGGTACTATGGCTACACCTTC	CASSSHQGYYGYTF
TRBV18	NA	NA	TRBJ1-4	TGTGCCAGCTCCCATGATGGGACACTGGAAGAACTGTTTTTT	CASSHDGTLEELFF
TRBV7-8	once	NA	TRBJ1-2	TGTGCCAGCAGCTCCAGCACGGGGGGATCTAACTATGGCTACACCTTC	CASSSSTGGSNYGYTF
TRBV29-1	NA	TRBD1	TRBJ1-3	TGCAGCGTGTCACAGGGGATATCTGGAAACACCATATATTTT	CSVSQGISGNTIYF
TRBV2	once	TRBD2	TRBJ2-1	TGTGCCAGCAGTGAAAGGCGGGGGGGCTACAATGAGCAGTTCTTC	CASSERRGGYNEQFF
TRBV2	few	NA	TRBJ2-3	TGTGCCAGCAGTGAAATGACAGGTCCGGGGAATACGCAGTATTTT	CASSEMTGPGNTQYF
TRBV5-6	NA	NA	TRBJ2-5	TGTGCCAGCAGCTTGATAGCGGTTCAAGAGACCCAGTACTTC	CASSLIAVQETQYF
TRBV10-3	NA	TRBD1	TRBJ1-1	TGTGCCATCAGTGCAACGACAGGGAGCGGGACTGAAGCTTTCTTT	CAISATTGSGTEAFF
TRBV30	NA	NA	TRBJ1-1	TGTGCCTGGAGCGGACGGATGAACACTGAAGCTTTCTTT	CAWSGRMNTEAFF